Below, 7 T cell receptor beta chains from the same sample are listed, as sequenced in a study of cytomegalovirus exposure and HLA in healthy donors. PCR used 60 Vbeta primers and 13 Jbeta primers. Using immunoSEQ multiplex PCR, the repertoire was profiled, and TCRdb retains in-frame clones only, with some absent. The sample records 150,000 to 200,000 clones, 65% to 90% being singletons. Sequencing was performed on PBMCs. These receptor sequences come from a woman aged 45-60 years in good health and CMV-seronegative.

As DNA, the CDR3 is TGTGCCAGCAGTTACTCGTGGCGGGCATCTGAGCAGTACTTC. It yields the protein CASSYSWRASEQYF. The chain is built from TRBV6-5 and TRBJ2-7, with D maybe TRBD2 (5 bases). This CDR3 is built from 14 residues. The germline V gene has CDR1 MNHEY and CDR2 SVGAGI. Trimming left V 0 bases short and J 7 bases short, with 13 bases between.

V usage is TRBV9 and J usage is TRBJ2-7; no reliable D call. The CDR3 contains 16 residues. Germline assignment: CDR1 SGDLS and CDR2 YYNGEE. Trimming pared 0 bases from V and 5 bases from J, leaving 18 bases between. CDR3 protein: CASSVVGVPNVDEQYF. Here the CDR3 DNA reads TGTGCCAGCAGCGTAGTCGGAGTTCCCAACGTGGACGAGCAGTACTTC.

This chain joins TRBV15 and TRBJ2-1, with 10 bases matching TRBD1. CDR1 and CDR2 (germline): LNHNV, YYDKDF (reference sequence). V trimming: 3 bases; J trimming: 7 bases; junction bases outside the gene matches: 9. This CDR3 comprises 16 residues. CDR3 residues: CATSRTGGTGANEQFF. CDR3 DNA sequence: TGTGCCACCAGCAGGACAGGGGGGACAGGGGCGAATGAGCAGTTCTTC.

This chain links TRBV2 with TRBJ1-1; D is undetermined. CDR1 and CDR2 (germline): SNHLY, FYNNEI. The length of the CDR3 is 13 residues. V lost 2 bases, J lost 6 bases, and 10 bases lay in between. CDR3: CASSENWQAEAFF. The CDR3 DNA follows: TGTGCCAGCAGTGAAAACTGGCAGGCTGAAGCTTTCTTT.

The chain employs TRBV5-1 and TRBJ2-7, with 10 bases fitting TRBD2. Per the germline V gene, CDR1 is SGHRS and CDR2 is YFSETQ. The CDR3 covers 16 residues. The J segment lost 4 bases and the V segment lost 2 bases, leaving 9 bases of the junction unmatched. The DNA for the CDR3 is TGCGCCAGCAGCTTCAACGCTCTAGCGGGAGCTTACGAGCAGTACTTC. It specifies CASSFNALAGAYEQYF.

This clone appeared once. The gene calls are TRBV28 and TRBJ1-1; D not resolved. Germline CDR1 is MDHEN and CDR2 is SYDVKM. This CDR3 comprises 13 residues. V was pared by 6 bases and J by 4 bases, with 12 bases between. The CDR3 DNA follows: TGTGCCAGCAGACACCCCTCTCTCACTGAAGCTTTCTTT. Translated, it gives CASRHPSLTEAFF.

To note about this clone: Other DNA sequences of this sample code for an identical CDR3. This CDR3 reads CASSLARTNYGYTF. DNA for the CDR3: TGTGCCAGCAGTTTAGCCAGGACTAACTATGGCTACACCTTC. The chain combines TRBV27 with TRBJ1-2; unclear D gene. Germline CDR1 is MNHEY and CDR2 is SMNVEV (reference sequence). V gave up 2 bases and J gave up 0 bases, with 7 bases separating them. This CDR3 is 14 amino acids long.